The TCR beta chain under discussion was sequenced for a study of T cell responses to AZD1222 COVID-19 vaccine. Comments on this clone: Antigen specificity is unknown.

The method was immunoSEQ multiplex PCR; TCRdb's version includes in-frame clones alone and lacks a portion of them. The table has about 180,000 clones, 85% to 95% seen once. Study-level findings and limits: The donor cohort was predominantly white British with a female majority, and clonal diversity may have been underestimated.

Sequencing was performed on peripheral blood, taken 28 days after the second AZD1222 dose. The receptor's source is an adult who received the AZD1222 COVID-19 vaccine.

This CDR3 is CASSLDVGNTIYF. The CDR3 DNA is TGCGCCAGCAGCTTAGATGTGGGAAACACCATATATTTT. The chain employs TRBV5-1 and TRBJ1-3; D gene unclear. Trimming left V 2 bases short and J 4 bases short, with 7 bases between. CDR1 is SGHRS, CDR2 YFSETQ, per germline. The CDR3 is made up of 13 amino acids.